The subject of this entry is one T cell receptor beta chain. Its antigen remains unidentified. The sample comes from a study of vaccination effects on CD4 cells after COVID-19. This CDR3 contains 14 residues. V shed 0 bases, J shed 3 bases, and the junction held 3 bases outside the gene matches. Germline CDR1 and CDR2: SGHRS and YFSETQ. Study-level findings and limits: Following vaccination, convalescents' spike-reactive clones were mostly new ones induced by the vaccine.

Antigen-specific CD4+ T cells expanded by the ViraFEST assay with viral peptide pools were then sequenced. Culture lasted around eleven days before CD4+ T cell isolation. The individual was infected with SARS-CoV-2 between March and December 2020, as confirmed by PCR. The repertoire was sequenced with immunoSEQ multiplex PCR; TCRdb's copy has only in-frame clones and lacks some. Of about 26,000 clones in the sample, approximately 80% were seen once. The chain is built from TRBV5-1 and TRBJ2-7; 7 positions agree with TRBD2. This TCR came from a human donor who had a prior SARS-CoV-2 infection. Sequenced here: CD4+ T cells from PBMCs cultured with HCoV-NL63 spike peptides, sampled before COVID-19 vaccination. CDR3 loop: CASSLELAGYEQYF. CDR3 DNA sequence: TGCGCCAGCAGCTTGGAATTAGCGGGCTACGAGCAGTACTTC.